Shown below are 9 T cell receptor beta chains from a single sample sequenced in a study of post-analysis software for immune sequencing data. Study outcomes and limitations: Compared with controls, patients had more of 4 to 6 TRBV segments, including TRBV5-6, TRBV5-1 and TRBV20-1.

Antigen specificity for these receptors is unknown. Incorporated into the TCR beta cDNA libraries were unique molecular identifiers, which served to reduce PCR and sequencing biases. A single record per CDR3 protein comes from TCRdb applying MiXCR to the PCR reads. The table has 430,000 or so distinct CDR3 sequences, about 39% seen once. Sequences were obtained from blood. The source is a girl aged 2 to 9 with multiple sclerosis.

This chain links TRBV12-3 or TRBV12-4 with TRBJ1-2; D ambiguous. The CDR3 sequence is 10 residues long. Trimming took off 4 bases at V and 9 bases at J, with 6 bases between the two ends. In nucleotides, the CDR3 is TGTGCCAGCAGTTCGCTCCGCTACACCTTC. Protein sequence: CASSSLRYTF.

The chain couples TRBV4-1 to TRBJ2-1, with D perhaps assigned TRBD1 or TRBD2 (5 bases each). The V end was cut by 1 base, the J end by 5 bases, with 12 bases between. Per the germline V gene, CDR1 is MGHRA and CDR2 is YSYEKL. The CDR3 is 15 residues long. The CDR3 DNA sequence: TGCGCCAGCAGCCAAGGTCTGAGGGGAGACAATGAGCAGTTCTTC. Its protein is CASSQGLRGDNEQFF.

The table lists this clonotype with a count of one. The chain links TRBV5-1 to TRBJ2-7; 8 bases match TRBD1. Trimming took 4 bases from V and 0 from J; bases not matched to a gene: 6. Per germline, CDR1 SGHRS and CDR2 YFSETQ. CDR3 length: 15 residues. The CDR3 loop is CASSNQGAFSYEQYF. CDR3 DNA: TGCGCCAGCAGCAACCAGGGGGCGTTCTCCTACGAGCAGTACTTC.

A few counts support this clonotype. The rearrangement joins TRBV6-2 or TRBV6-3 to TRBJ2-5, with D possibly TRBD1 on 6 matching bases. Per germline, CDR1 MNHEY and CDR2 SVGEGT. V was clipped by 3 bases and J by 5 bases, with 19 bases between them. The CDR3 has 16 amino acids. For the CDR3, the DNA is TGTGCCAGCAGTTATGGAGCAGGGGAATCGGATGAGACCCAGTACTTC. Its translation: CASSYGAGESDETQYF.

The CDR3 loop is CASGGPLNTEAFF. The CDR3 DNA reads as TGTGCCAGCGGAGGACCGTTGAACACTGAAGCTTTCTTT. V and J are TRBV28 and TRBJ1-1; D not certain. This CDR3 is built from 13 residues. Germline lookup yields CDR1 MDHEN and CDR2 SYDVKM. V shed 8 bases and J shed 0 bases, with 10 bases lying between them.

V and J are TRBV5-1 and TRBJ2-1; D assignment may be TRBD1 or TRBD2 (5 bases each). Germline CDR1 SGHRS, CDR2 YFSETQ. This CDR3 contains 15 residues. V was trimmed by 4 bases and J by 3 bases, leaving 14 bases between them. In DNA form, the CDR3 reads TGCGCCAGCAGCCCCTCGGGGCCTTACTACAATGAGCAGTTCTTC. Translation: CASSPSGPYYNEQFF.

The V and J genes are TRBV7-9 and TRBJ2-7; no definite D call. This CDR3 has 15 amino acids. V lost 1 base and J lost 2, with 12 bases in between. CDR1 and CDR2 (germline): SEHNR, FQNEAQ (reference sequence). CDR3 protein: CASSLERAVPYEQYF. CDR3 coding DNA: TGTGCCAGCAGCTTAGAAAGGGCAGTTCCCTACGAGCAGTACTTC.

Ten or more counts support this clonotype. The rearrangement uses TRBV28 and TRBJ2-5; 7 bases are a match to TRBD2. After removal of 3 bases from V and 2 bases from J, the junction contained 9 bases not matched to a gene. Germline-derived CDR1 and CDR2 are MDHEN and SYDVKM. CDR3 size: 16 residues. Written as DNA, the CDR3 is TGTGCCAGCAGTTTTCCGGGGGGTGCGCTTCAAGAGACCCAGTACTTC. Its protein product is CASSFPGGALQETQYF.

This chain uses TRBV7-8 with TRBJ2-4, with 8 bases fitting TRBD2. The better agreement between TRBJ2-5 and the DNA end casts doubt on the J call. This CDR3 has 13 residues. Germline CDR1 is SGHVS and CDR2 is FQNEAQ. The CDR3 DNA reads TGTGCCAGCAGCGAAGCGGGAGTAGAGACCCAGTACTTC. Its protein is CASSEAGVETQYF.